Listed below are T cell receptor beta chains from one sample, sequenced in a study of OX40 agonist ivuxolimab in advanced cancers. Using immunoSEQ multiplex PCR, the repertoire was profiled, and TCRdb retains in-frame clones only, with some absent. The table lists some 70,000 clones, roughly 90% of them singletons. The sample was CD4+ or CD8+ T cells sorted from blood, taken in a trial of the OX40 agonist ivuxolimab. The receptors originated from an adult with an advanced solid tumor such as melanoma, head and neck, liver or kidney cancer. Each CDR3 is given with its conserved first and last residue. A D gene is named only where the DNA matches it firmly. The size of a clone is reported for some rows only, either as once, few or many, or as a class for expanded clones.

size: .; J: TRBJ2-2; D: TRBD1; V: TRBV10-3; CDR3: CAISEGQATGELFF; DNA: TGTGCCATCAGTGAGGGACAGGCCACCGGGGAGCTGTTTTTT
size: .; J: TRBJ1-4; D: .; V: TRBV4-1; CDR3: CASTQRVGANEKLFF; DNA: TGCGCCAGCACCCAGAGGGTGGGAGCTAATGAAAAACTGTTTTTT
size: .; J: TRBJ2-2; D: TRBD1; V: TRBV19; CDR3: CASRPRGSTGELFF; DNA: TGTGCCAGTAGACCCAGGGGGAGTACCGGGGAGCTGTTTTTT
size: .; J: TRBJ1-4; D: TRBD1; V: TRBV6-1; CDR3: CASLRDRGREKLFF; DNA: TGTGCCAGCCTCCGGGACAGGGGGCGTGAAAAACTGTTTTTT
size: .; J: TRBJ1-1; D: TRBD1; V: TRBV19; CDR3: CASSIRGINTEAFF; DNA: TGTGCCAGTAGTATCAGGGGGATAAACACTGAAGCTTTCTTT
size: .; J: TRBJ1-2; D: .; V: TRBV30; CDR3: CAWSELSGNYGYTF; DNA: TGTGCCTGGAGTGAATTGTCCGGTAACTATGGCTACACCTTC
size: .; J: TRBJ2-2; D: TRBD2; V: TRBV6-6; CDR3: CASNGLAGGTGELFF; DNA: TGTGCCAGCAACGGACTAGCGGGGGGTACCGGGGAGCTGTTTTTT
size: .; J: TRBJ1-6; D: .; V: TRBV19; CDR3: CASSPGGYNSPLHF; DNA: TGTGCCAGTAGTCCGGGGGGCTACAATTCACCCCTCCACTTT
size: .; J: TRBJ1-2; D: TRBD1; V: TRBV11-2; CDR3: CASSLPRGGQGRYTF; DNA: TGTGCCAGCAGCTTACCCCGAGGGGGACAGGGCCGCTACACCTTC
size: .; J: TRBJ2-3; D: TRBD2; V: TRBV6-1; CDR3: CASSEARSGGAKDTQYF; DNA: TGTGCCAGCAGTGAAGCGAGAAGCGGGGGGGCCAAAGATACGCAGTATTTT
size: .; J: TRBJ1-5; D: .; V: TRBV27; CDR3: CASSLRPGNQPQHF; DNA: TGTGCCAGCAGTTTACGTCCGGGTAATCAGCCCCAGCATTTT
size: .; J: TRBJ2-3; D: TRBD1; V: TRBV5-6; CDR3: CASSWTGVSTDTQYF; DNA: TGTGCCAGCAGCTGGACAGGGGTTAGTACAGATACGCAGTATTTT
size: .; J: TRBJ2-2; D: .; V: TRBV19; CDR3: CASRVGRVGGELFF; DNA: TGTGCCAGTAGGGTGGGCCGTGTTGGCGGGGAGCTGTTTTTT
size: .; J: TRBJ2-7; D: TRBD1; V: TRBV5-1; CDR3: CASRSLRDRSYEQYF; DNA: TGCGCCAGCAGGTCGCTGAGGGACAGATCCTACGAGCAGTACTTC
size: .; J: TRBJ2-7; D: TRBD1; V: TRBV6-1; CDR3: CASSRDRIIEQYF; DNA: TGTGCCAGCAGTAGGGACAGGATCATCGAGCAGTACTTC
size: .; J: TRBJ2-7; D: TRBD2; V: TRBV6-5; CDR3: CASSYGWAGGHYEQYF; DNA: TGTGCCAGCAGTTACGGTTGGGCGGGGGGCCACTACGAGCAGTACTTC
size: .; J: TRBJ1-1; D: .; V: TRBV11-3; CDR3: CASSQDGSEAFF; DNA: TGTGCCAGCAGCCAGGACGGTTCGGAAGCTTTCTTT
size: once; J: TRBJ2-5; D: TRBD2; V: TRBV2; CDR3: CASSEGLAGGYQETQYF; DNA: TGTGCCAGCAGCGAAGGACTAGCGGGGGGCTACCAAGAGACCCAGTACTTC
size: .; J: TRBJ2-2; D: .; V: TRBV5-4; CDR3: CTSSLGTPRDTGELFF; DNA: TGTACCAGCAGCTTGGGGACGCCACGGGACACCGGGGAGCTGTTTTTT
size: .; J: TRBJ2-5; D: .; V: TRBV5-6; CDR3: CASSLVGPAETQYF; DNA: TGTGCCAGCAGCTTGGTGGGTCCGGCGGAGACCCAGTACTTC
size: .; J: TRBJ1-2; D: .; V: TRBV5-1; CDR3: CASSYEGRGYTF; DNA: TGCGCCAGCAGCTACGAGGGTAGGGGCTACACCTTC
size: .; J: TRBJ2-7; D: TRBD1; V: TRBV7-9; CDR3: CASSPRPGQGYEQYF; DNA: TGTGCCAGCAGCCCCCGCCCGGGACAGGGCTACGAGCAGTACTTC
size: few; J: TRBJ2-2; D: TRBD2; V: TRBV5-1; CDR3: CASSLVGGGPVSGELFF; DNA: TGCGCCAGCAGCTTGGTTGGCGGGGGGCCGGTTTCCGGGGAGCTGTTTTTT
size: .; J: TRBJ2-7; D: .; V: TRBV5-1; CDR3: CASSLVPSSYEQYF; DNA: TGCGCCAGCAGCTTGGTTCCGAGCTCCTACGAGCAGTACTTC
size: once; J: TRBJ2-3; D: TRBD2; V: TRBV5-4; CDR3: CASSSASGGLTDTQYF; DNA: TGTGCCAGCAGCTCAGCTAGCGGGGGGCTCACAGATACGCAGTATTTT
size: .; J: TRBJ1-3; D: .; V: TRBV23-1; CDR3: CASSQSEPNTIYF; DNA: TGCGCCAGCAGTCAATCTGAACCAAACACCATATATTTT
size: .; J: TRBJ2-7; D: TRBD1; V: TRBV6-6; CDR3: CASSTGTGRLSYEQYF; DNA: TGTGCCAGCAGCACCGGGACAGGACGCCTCTCCTACGAGCAGTACTTC
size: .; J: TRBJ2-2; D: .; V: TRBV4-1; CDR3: CASSRGGQNTGELFF; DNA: TGCGCCAGCAGCCGAGGGGGGCAGAACACCGGGGAGCTGTTTTTT
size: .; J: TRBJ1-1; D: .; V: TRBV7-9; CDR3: CASTQNTEAFF; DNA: TGTGCCAGCACCCAGAACACTGAAGCTTTCTTT
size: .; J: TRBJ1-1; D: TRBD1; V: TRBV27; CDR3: CASSPSVTGYNTEAFF; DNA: TGTGCCAGCAGTCCGTCGGTGACAGGGTATAACACTGAAGCTTTCTTT
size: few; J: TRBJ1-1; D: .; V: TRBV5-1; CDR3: CASSGGDGRLSRGTEAFF; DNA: TGCGCCAGCAGCGGGGGAGACGGACGTCTCTCTCGAGGGACTGAAGCTTTCTTT
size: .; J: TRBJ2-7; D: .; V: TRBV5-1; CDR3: CASSLELATYEQYF; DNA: TGCGCCAGCAGCTTGGAGCTAGCGACCTACGAGCAGTACTTC
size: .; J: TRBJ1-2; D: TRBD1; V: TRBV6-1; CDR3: CASSRQGWDYGYTF; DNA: TGTGCCAGCAGCCGACAGGGGTGGGACTATGGCTACACCTTC
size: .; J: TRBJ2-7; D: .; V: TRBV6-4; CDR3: CASRNRSRHEQYF; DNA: TGTGCCAGCAGAAACAGGTCCCGCCACGAGCAGTACTTC
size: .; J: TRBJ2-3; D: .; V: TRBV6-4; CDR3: CASKDSRTDTQYF; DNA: TGTGCCAGCAAGGACAGCAGAACAGATACGCAGTATTTT
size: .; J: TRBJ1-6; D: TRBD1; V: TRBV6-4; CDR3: CASSYRGDNSPLHF; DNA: TGTGCCAGCAGTTACAGGGGGGACAATTCACCCCTCCACTTT
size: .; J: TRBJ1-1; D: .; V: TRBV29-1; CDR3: CSVDEGGHTEAFF; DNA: TGCAGCGTTGACGAGGGAGGGCACACTGAAGCTTTCTTT
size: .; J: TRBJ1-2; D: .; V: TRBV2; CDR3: CASSEGEYGYTF; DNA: TGTGCCAGCAGTGAAGGGGAGTATGGCTACACCTTC
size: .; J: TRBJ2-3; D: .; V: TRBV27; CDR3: CASSFYTSTDTQYF; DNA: TGTGCCAGCAGTTTTTACACAAGCACAGATACGCAGTATTTT
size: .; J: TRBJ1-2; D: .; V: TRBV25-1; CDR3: CASSERPGDGYTF; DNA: TGTGCCAGCAGTGAACGGCCAGGGGATGGCTACACCTTC
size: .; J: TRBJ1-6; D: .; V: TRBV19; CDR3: CASTGLMNSPLHF; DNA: TGTGCCAGTACAGGCCTGATGAATTCACCCCTCCACTTT
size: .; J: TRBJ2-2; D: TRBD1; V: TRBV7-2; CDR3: CASSPPRTGRTGELFF; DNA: TGTGCCAGCAGCCCTCCGAGGACAGGGAGAACCGGGGAGCTGTTTTTT
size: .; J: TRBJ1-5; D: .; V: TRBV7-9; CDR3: CASSVGRLNQPQHF; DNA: TGTGCCAGCAGCGTTGGACGGCTCAATCAGCCCCAGCATTTT
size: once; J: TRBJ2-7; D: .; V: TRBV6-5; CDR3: CASSYDSEQYF; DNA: TGTGCCAGCAGTTACGATAGCGAGCAGTACTTC
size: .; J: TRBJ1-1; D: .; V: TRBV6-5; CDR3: CASSYSIVSGNTEAFF; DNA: TGTGCCAGCAGTTACTCGATAGTTTCTGGAAACACTGAAGCTTTCTTT
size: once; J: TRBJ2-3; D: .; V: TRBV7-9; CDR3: CASGLGGAGDTQYF; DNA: TGTGCCAGCGGCCTTGGGGGGGCGGGAGATACGCAGTATTTT
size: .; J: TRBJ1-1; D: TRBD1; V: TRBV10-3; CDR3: CAISESKDRGYTEAFF; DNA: TGTGCCATCAGTGAATCGAAAGACAGGGGATACACTGAAGCTTTCTTT
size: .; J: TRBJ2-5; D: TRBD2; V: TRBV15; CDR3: CATSRDVTSGGAVKTQYF; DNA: TGTGCCACCAGCAGAGATGTGACTAGCGGGGGGGCCGTTAAGACCCAGTACTTC
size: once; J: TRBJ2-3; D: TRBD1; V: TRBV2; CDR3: CASSEEPGGLEYF; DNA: TGTGCCAGCAGTGAAGAACCAGGGGGTCTGGAGTATTTT
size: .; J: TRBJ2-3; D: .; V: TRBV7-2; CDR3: CASSAGTRSTDTQYF; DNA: TGTGCCAGCAGCGCCGGGACACGGTCCACAGATACGCAGTATTTT
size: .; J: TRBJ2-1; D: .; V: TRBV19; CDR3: CASSIGASLNEQFF; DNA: TGTGCCAGTAGTATAGGCGCTAGCCTGAATGAGCAGTTCTTC
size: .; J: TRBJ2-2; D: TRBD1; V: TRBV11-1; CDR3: CASSKRDRQNTGELFF; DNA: TGTGCCAGCAGCAAGAGGGACAGGCAAAACACCGGGGAGCTGTTTTTT
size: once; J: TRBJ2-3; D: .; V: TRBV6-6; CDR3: CASSHHRSTDTQYF; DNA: TGTGCCAGCAGTCACCACAGGAGCACAGATACGCAGTATTTT
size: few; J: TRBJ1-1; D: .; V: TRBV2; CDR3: CASSSSWRGTEAFF; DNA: TGTGCCAGCAGTTCCTCGTGGAGGGGCACTGAAGCTTTCTTT
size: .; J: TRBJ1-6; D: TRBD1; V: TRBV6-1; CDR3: CASSRTGDDSPLHF; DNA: TGTGCCAGCAGTCGGACAGGGGACGATTCACCCCTCCACTTT